The 3 T cell receptor beta chains presented below share a single source sample, sequenced in a study of response to subunit inactivated influenza vaccine. MiXCR, applied by TCRdb to the RT-PCR reads, yields one record per CDR3 protein. Found here are roughly 780,000 distinct CDR3 sequences, approximately 17% of them singletons; the top ten hold 9.5% to 13%. The specimen was PBMCs from blood, collected 4 to 6 days after vaccination. The receptors originated from a man aged 50 or older who received an inactivated influenza vaccine.

This clonotype was detected only a few times. The chain employs TRBV6-1 and TRBJ2-7; 12 positions agree with TRBD2. Germline V gene data show CDR1 as MNHNS and CDR2 as SASEGT. CDR3 length: 16 residues. V shed 7 bases and J 6 bases; nucleotides not matched to a gene: 13. The CDR3 DNA reads TGTGCCAGCACCCCACTAGCGGGGGGTCTCCTAGGCGAGCAGTACTTC. Amino acids: CASTPLAGGLLGEQYF.

The rearrangement links TRBV12-3 or TRBV12-4 to TRBJ1-5; D remains ambiguous. The V and J ends lost 3 bases and 11 bases respectively, with 17 bases between them. The CDR3 has 14 amino acids. CDR3 in DNA: TGTGCCAGCAGTTTCGGGCATACTCCCTGGGCCCAGCATTTT. Protein product: CASSFGHTPWAQHF.

In its sample, this clonotype was seen a few times. The J gene is TRBJ1-1, the V gene TRBV12-3 or TRBV12-4, with TRBD1 matching over 8 bases. J lost 3 bases, V lost 5 bases, and 8 bases had no gene match. The CDR3 is made up of 15 amino acids. The CDR3 is CASSLGQGRYTEAFF. DNA of the CDR3: TGTGCCAGCAGTCTTGGACAGGGTCGGTACACTGAAGCTTTCTTT.